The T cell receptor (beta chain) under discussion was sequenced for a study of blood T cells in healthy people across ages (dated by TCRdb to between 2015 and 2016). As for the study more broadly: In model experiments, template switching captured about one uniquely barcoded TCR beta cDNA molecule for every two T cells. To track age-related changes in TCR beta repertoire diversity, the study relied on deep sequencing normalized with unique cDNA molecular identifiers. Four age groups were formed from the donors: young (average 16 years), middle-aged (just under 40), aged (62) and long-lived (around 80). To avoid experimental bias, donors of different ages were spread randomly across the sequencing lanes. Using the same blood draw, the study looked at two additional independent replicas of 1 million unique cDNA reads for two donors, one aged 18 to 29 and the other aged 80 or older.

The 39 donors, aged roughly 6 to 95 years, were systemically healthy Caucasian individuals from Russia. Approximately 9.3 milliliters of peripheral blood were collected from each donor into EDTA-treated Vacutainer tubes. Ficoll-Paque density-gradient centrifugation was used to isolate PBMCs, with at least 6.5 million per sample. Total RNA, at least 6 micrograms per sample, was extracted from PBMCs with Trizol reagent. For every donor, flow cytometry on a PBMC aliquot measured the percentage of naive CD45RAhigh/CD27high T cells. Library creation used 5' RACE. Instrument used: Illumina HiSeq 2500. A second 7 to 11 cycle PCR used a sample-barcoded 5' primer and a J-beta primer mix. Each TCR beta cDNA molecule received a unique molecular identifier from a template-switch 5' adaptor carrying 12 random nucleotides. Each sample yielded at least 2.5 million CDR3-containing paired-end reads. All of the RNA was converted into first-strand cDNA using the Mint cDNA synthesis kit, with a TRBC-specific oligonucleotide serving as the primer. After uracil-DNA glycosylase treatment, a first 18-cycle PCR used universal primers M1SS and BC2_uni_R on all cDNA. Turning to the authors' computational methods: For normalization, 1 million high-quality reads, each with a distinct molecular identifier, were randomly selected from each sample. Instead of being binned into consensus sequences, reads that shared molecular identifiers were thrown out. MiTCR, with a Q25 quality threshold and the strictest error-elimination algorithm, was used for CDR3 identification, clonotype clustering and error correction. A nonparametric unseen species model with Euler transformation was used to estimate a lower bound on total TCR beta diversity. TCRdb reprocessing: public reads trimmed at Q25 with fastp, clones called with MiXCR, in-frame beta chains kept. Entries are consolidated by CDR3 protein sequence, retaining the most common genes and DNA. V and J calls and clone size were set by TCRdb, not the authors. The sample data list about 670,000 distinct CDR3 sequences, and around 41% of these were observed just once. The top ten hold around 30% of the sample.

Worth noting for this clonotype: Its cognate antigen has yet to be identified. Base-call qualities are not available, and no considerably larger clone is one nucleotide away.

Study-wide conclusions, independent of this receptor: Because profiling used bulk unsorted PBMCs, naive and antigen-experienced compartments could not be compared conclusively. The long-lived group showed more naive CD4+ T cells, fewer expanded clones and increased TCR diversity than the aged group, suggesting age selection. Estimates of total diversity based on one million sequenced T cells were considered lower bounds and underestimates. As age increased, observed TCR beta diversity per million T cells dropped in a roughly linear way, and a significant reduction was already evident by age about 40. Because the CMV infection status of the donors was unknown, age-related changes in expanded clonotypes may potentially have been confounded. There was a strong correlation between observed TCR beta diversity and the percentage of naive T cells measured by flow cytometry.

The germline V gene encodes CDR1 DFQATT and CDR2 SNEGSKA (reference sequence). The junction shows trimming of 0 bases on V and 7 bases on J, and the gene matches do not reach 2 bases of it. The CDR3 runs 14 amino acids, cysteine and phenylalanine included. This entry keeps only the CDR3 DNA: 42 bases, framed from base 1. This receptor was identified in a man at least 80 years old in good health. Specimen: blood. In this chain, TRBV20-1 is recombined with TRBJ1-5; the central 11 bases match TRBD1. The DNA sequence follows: TGCAGTGCTAGAGAGGACAGGGGGCTGCAGCCCCAGCATTTT. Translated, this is CSAREDRGLQPQHF.